This TCR beta chain is drawn from a study of tumor and adjacent non-tumor tissue in lung cancer. Study-wide results and limits: Compared with tumor, normal lung showed significantly lower TCR diversity. Normal lung showed higher cumulative top 100 clone frequency than tumor.

No cell sorting was done before RNA was extracted from the tissue. Between August and November 2014, newly diagnosed, chemotherapy-naive lung cancer patients underwent thoracic surgery in China. The CDR3 length is 15 residues. Germline-derived CDR1 and CDR2 are DFQATT and SNEGSKA (reference sequence). TCRbeta libraries were built with three rounds of nested PCR, modified from ARM-PCR. TCRdb re-derived calls from the multiplex PCR reads in MiXCR, one entry per CDR3 protein. The table includes 65,000 to 80,000 distinct CDR3 sequences, 60% to 75% detected once. As regards this clonotype: Its antigen is currently unknown. At one end the junction does not follow the germline gene, possibly because of a read error.

The sequenced material came from lung tumor tissue. V is TRBV20-1 and J is TRBJ2-3; the D is unclear. The origin of this receptor is a man between 60 and 75 years old with non-small cell lung cancer. CDR3 residues: CSARTFGRTRDMQYF. The CDR3 nucleotides are TGCAGTGCTAGAACTTTCGGCCGGACCAGAGATATGCAGTATTTT.